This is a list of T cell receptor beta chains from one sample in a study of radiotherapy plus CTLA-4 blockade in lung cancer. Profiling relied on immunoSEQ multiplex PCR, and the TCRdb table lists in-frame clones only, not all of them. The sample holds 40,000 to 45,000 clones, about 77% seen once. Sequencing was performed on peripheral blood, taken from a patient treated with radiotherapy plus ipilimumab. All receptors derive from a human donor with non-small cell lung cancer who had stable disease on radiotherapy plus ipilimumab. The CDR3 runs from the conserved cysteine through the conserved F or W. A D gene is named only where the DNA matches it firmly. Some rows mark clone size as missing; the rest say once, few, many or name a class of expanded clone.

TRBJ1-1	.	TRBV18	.	CASSVAGVTEAFF	TGTGCCAGCTCAGTGGCAGGGGTGACTGAAGCTTTCTTT
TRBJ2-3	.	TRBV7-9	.	CASSSWGLDTQYF	TGTGCCAGCAGCTCCTGGGGCTTGGATACGCAGTATTTT
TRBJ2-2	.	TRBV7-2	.	CASSPRQVNTGELFF	TGTGCCAGCAGTCCACGACAGGTCAACACCGGGGAGCTGTTTTTT
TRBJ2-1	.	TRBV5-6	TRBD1	CASRLLGTANEQFF	TGTGCCAGCCGTCTACTAGGGACAGCAAATGAGCAGTTCTTC
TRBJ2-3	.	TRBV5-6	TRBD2	CASSSPGRGAGTDTQYF	TGTGCCAGCAGCAGCCCTGGGCGGGGGGCTGGCACAGATACGCAGTATTTT
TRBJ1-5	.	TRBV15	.	CATSPREGRINQPQHF	TGTGCCACCAGCCCACGGGAGGGCAGAATCAATCAGCCCCAGCATTTT
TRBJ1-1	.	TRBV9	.	CASSTGLYTEAFF	TGTGCCAGCAGCACAGGGTTGTACACTGAAGCTTTCTTT
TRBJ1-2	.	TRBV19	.	CASSILSGYTF	TGTGCCAGTAGTATTCTGAGTGGCTACACCTTC
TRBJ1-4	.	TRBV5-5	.	CASSLKTYTGEKLFF	TGTGCCAGCAGCCTTAAAACCTACACGGGGGAAAAACTGTTTTTT
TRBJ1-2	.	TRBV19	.	CASSIRGMQDYGYTF	TGTGCCAGTAGTATACGGGGAATGCAGGACTATGGCTACACCTTC
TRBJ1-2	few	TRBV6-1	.	CATLGPTSNYGYTF	TGTGCCACCCTGGGGCCAACTTCTAACTATGGCTACACCTTC
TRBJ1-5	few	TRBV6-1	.	CASNVDNHQPQHF	TGTGCCAGCAATGTGGACAACCATCAGCCCCAGCATTTT
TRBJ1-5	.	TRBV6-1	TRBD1	CASSPRQGANQPQHF	TGTGCCAGCAGTCCTCGACAGGGGGCGAATCAGCCCCAGCATTTT
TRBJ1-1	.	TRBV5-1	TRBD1	CASSSGGTGVNTEAFF	TGCGCCAGCAGCTCGGGGGGGACAGGGGTGAACACTGAAGCTTTCTTT
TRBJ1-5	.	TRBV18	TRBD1	CASSPDRGNQPQHF	TGTGCCAGCTCACCGGACAGGGGCAATCAGCCCCAGCATTTT
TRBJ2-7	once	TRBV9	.	CASSTRGRPYEQYF	TGTGCCAGCAGCACGCGGGGCAGGCCCTACGAGCAGTACTTC
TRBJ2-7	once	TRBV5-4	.	CASSGESYEQYF	TGTGCCAGCAGCGGGGAGAGCTACGAGCAGTACTTC
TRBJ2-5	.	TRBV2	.	CASSVVMGARETQYF	TGTGCCAGCAGTGTTGTCATGGGGGCTCGGGAGACCCAGTACTTC
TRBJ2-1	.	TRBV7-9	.	CASTPSTYNEQFF	TGTGCCAGCACCCCTTCCACATACAATGAGCAGTTCTTC
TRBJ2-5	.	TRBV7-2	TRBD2	CASSPPGGRRETQYF	TGTGCCAGCAGCCCCCCGGGGGGGCGCCGGGAGACCCAGTACTTC
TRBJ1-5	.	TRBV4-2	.	CASSTGRGQPQHF	TGTGCCAGCAGCACAGGGAGGGGACAGCCCCAGCATTTT
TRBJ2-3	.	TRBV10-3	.	CASGAITDTQYF	TGTGCCTCCGGTGCGATCACAGATACGCAGTATTTT
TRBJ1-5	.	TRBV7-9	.	CASSLGVVGNQPQHF	TGTGCCAGCAGCTTAGGAGTTGTTGGCAATCAGCCCCAGCATTTT
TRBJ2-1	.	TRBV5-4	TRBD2	CASSLGRRGTEGDEQFF	TGTGCCAGCAGCTTAGGGCGGCGGGGGACTGAGGGCGATGAGCAGTTCTTC
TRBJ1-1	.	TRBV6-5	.	CASSFSSRASTEAFF	TGTGCCAGCAGTTTCTCTTCCAGGGCGAGCACTGAAGCTTTCTTT
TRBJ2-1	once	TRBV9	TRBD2	CASSEPPGTKWGKQFF	TGTGCCAGCAGCGAGCCTCCCGGGACTAAATGGGGCAAGCAGTTCTTC
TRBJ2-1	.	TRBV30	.	CAWSDRGNEQFF	TGTGCCTGGAGTGATAGGGGAAATGAGCAGTTCTTC
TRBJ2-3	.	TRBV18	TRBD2	CASSPIGLAGGTDTQYF	TGTGCCAGCTCACCTATCGGCCTAGCGGGGGGCACAGATACGCAGTATTTT
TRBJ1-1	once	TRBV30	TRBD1	CAWTTGGTEAFF	TGTGCCTGGACCACAGGGGGGACTGAAGCTTTCTTT
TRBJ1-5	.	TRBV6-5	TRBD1	CASSLTGTGDPQPQHF	TGTGCCAGCAGTTTAACCGGGACAGGGGATCCTCAGCCCCAGCATTTT
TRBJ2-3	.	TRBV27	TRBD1	CASSLRRQGARGKGTDTQYF	TGTGCCAGCAGTTTAAGGCGTCAGGGGGCACGTGGAAAAGGCACAGATACGCAGTATTTT
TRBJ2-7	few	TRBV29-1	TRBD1	CSVRQGAGYEQYF	TGCAGCGTTCGACAGGGGGCAGGGTACGAGCAGTACTTC
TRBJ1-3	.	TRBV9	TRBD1	CASSASGGLRGNTIYF	TGTGCCAGCAGCGCCTCAGGGGGTCTACGCGGAAACACCATATATTTT
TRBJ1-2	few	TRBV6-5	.	CASGTPGSPNYGYTF	TGTGCCAGCGGAACCCCGGGGTCCCCTAACTATGGCTACACCTTC
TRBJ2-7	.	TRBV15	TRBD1	CATRRRAGTGADEQYF	TGTGCCACCAGGCGAAGGGCCGGGACAGGGGCCGACGAGCAGTACTTC
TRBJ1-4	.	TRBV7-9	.	CASSLGQLDDPSYEKLFF	TGTGCCAGCAGCTTGGGGCAGCTAGACGACCCGTCGTATGAAAAACTGTTTTTT
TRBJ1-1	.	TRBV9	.	CASSVFSDSFAEAFF	TGTGCCAGCAGCGTTTTCAGCGACAGCTTCGCTGAAGCTTTCTTT
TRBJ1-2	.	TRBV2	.	CASTLSRGSPYGYTF	TGTGCCAGCACCCTCTCCCGGGGATCTCCCTATGGCTACACCTTC
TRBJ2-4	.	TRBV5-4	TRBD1	CASSFRQGAPSIQYF	TGTGCCAGCAGCTTTCGACAGGGGGCACCAAGCATTCAGTACTTC
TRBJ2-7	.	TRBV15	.	CATSRDFSYEQYF	TGTGCCACCAGCCGGGACTTCTCCTACGAGCAGTACTTC
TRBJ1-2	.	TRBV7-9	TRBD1	CASSLLLDRVRANYGYTF	TGTGCCAGCAGTTTGTTGCTGGACAGGGTTCGGGCTAACTATGGCTACACCTTC
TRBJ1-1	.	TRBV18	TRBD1	CASSPFTGDTEAFF	TGTGCCAGCTCACCCTTTACAGGGGACACTGAAGCTTTCTTT
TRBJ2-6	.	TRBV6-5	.	CASSYGRTSGANVLTF	TGTGCCAGCAGTTACGGGAGGACCTCTGGGGCCAACGTCCTGACTTTC
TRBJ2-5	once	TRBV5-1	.	CASSFTQPTQETQYF	TGCGCCAGCAGCTTCACTCAACCCACCCAAGAGACCCAGTACTTC
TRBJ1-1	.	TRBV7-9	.	CASSSALQGGTEAFF	TGTGCCAGCAGTTCCGCCCTACAGGGTGGAACTGAAGCTTTCTTT
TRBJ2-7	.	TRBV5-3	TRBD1	CARNVQGDSYEQYF	TGTGCCAGAAACGTTCAGGGGGACTCCTACGAGCAGTACTTC
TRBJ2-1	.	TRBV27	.	CASSYQGRNEQFF	TGTGCCAGCAGTTACCAGGGGCGGAATGAGCAGTTCTTC
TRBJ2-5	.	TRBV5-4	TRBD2	CASSPGTSGRTQYF	TGTGCCAGCAGCCCCGGGACTAGCGGCAGGACCCAGTACTTC
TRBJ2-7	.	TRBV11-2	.	CASSLDFRYYEQYF	TGTGCCAGCAGCTTAGATTTTCGGTACTACGAGCAGTACTTC
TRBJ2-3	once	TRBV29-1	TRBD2	CSVHPGGVDTQYF	TGCAGCGTTCACCCGGGGGGGGTAGATACGCAGTATTTT
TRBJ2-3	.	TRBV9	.	CASRPHPGQNTDTQYF	TGTGCCAGCAGGCCACACCCGGGACAAAACACAGATACGCAGTATTTT
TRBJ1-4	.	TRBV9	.	CASSVGHEGNEKLFF	TGTGCCAGCAGCGTAGGACATGAGGGTAATGAAAAACTGTTTTTT
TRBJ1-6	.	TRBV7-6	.	CASSLRDTANSPLHF	TGTGCCAGCAGCCTCCGGGACACGGCGAATTCACCCCTCCACTTT
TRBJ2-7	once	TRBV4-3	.	CASSVQAYSYEQYF	TGCGCCAGCAGCGTACAGGCGTACTCCTACGAGCAGTACTTC
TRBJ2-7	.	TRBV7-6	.	CASSLRDGIEQYF	TGTGCCAGCAGCCTGCGTGACGGGATCGAGCAGTACTTC
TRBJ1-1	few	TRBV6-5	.	CASSYGPEAFF	TGTGCCAGCAGTTACGGGCCTGAAGCTTTCTTT
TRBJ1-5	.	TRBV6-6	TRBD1	CASTDRYISNQPQHF	TGTGCCAGCACGGACAGGTATATTAGCAATCAGCCCCAGCATTTT
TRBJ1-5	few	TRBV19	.	CASSRTDSNQPQHF	TGTGCCAGTAGTCGGACAGATAGCAATCAGCCCCAGCATTTT
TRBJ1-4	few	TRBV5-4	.	CASSFAGYNEKLFF	TGTGCCAGCAGCTTCGCAGGGTATAATGAAAAACTGTTTTTT
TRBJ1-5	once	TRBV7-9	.	CASGKGDKANQPQHF	TGTGCCAGCGGCAAAGGGGACAAAGCTAATCAGCCCCAGCATTTT